Below are 26 T cell receptor beta chains sequenced from a single sample in a study of control samples from healthy donors and cancer patients. Measured with immunoSEQ multiplex PCR; TCRdb has only the in-frame clones, and not every one. This sample's table reports 150,000 to 200,000 clones. The sequencing input was blood. All receptors come from a woman aged 25 to 39 in good health.

V is TRBV2 and J is TRBJ1-1, with TRBD1 as a possible D gene (5 bases). The germline V gene encodes CDR1 SNHLY and CDR2 FYNNEI. This CDR3 region has 14 residues. V was shortened by 6 bases and J by 11 bases, with 22 bases between the two germline ends. The CDR3 loop reads CASRTSTVYLGAFF. The DNA of the CDR3 is TGTGCCAGCAGAACCTCGACAGTATACCTTGGGGCTTTCTTT.

This chain uses TRBV7-9 with TRBJ1-1; TRBD1 matches at 11 bases. CDR3 length: 14 residues. Germline assignment: CDR1 SEHNR and CDR2 FQNEAQ (reference sequence). J was trimmed by 4 bases and V by 4 bases; bases with no gene match: 2. The CDR3 reads CASSSGQGATEAFF. The CDR3 coding sequence is TGTGCCAGCAGCTCCGGACAGGGGGCCACTGAAGCTTTCTTT.

The chain carries TRBV19 and TRBJ1-2; 12 positions match TRBD1. V shed 5 bases, J shed 4 bases, and the junction held 5 bases outside the gene matches. The CDR3 is made up of 15 amino acids. Germline CDR1 and CDR2: LNHDA and SQIVND (reference sequence). CDR3 residues: CASSRGTGGLYGYTF. In DNA form, the CDR3 reads TGTGCCAGTAGTCGTGGGACAGGGGGCCTCTATGGCTACACCTTC.

V and J are TRBV5-1 and TRBJ2-5; D remains unclear. This CDR3 has 15 residues. Trimming pared 1 base from V and 4 bases from J, leaving 14 bases between. Germline CDR1 SGHRS, CDR2 YFSETQ. For the CDR3, the DNA is TGCGCCAGCAGCTTGTTACCCACTAATCGAGAGACCCAGTACTTC. Encoded protein: CASSLLPTNRETQYF. Together with reference TRBV5-1 and TRBJ2-5, the CDR3 gives the full variable domain: KAGVTQTPRYLIKTRGQQVTLSCSPISGHRSVSWYQQTPGQGLQFLFEYFSETQRNKGNFPGRFSGRQFSNSRSEMNVSTLELGDSALYLCASSLLPTNRETQYFGPGTRLLVL.

This rearrangement joins TRBV11-2 to TRBJ2-7; D call uncertain. Trimming took off 0 bases at V and 4 bases at J, with 7 bases between the two ends. Germline V CDR1 and CDR2: SGHAT, FQNNGV. The CDR3 contains 13 residues. Here the CDR3 reads CASSLDGEYEQYF. As DNA, the CDR3 is TGTGCCAGCAGCTTAGATGGCGAATACGAGCAGTACTTC.

This sequence joins TRBV11-2 and TRBJ2-4; 9 bases are a match to TRBD1. V shed 4 bases and J 5 bases; nucleotides not matched to a gene: 9. Germline V gene data show CDR1 as SGHAT and CDR2 as FQNNGV. The CDR3 extends over 16 amino acids. Written as DNA, the CDR3 is TGTGCCAGCAGCTCCCGGGACAGGGAATTCGAAAACATTCAGTACTTC. Amino acid sequence: CASSSRDREFENIQYF.

The rearrangement uses TRBV19 and TRBJ2-3; D tentatively reads TRBD1 or TRBD2 (7 bases each). CDR3 length: 15 residues. CDR1 and CDR2 from the germline V gene are LNHDA and SQIVND (reference sequence). Trimming removed 4 bases at V and 6 bases at J, with 17 bases between. CDR3 loop: CASSTYRGSGDTQYF. The CDR3 region has the DNA TGTGCCAGTAGTACCTACAGGGGTAGCGGGGATACGCAGTATTTT.

The V gene is TRBV19, the J gene TRBJ2-7, with 8 bases matching TRBD2. The V and J ends lost 3 bases and 0 bases, in that order; junction bases with no gene match: 4. In germline, CDR1 is LNHDA, CDR2 SQIVND (reference sequence). The CDR3 sequence is 15 residues long. The CDR3 is CASSMGLGTSYEQYF. Written as DNA, the CDR3 is TGTGCCAGTAGTATGGGACTAGGGACCTCCTACGAGCAGTACTTC.

The V call is TRBV6-2 or TRBV6-3, the J call TRBJ2-2; a possible D gene is TRBD2 (5 bases). Germline V gene lookup returns CDR1 MNHEY and CDR2 SVGEGT. Trimming stripped 2 bases from V and 3 bases from J, with 10 bases between. The CDR3 runs 15 residues. The CDR3 DNA reads as TGTGCCAGCAGTTACGAGGGCCAGGACACCGGGGAGCTGTTTTTT. It specifies CASSYEGQDTGELFF.

This chain joins TRBV5-1 and TRBJ1-1, with TRBD1 matching 7 bases. J was trimmed by 0 bases and V by 3 bases; bases with no gene match: 2. CDR3 length: 14 amino acids. Germline V CDR1 and CDR2: SGHRS, YFSETQ. The CDR3 sequence is CASSWTGMNTEAFF. As DNA, the CDR3 is TGCGCCAGCAGCTGGACAGGCATGAACACTGAAGCTTTCTTT.

V and J are TRBV5-4 and TRBJ2-3; 7 bases agree with TRBD1. J lost 5 bases, V lost 0 bases, and 12 bases had no gene match. In germline, CDR1 is SGHNT, CDR2 YYREEE (reference sequence). The CDR3 consists of 17 residues. The CDR3 nucleotides read TGTGCCAGCAGCTTGGCAGGGGGAAGAGTAGAAAGAGATACGCAGTATTTT. This gives the protein CASSLAGGRVERDTQYF.

This chain joins TRBV18 and TRBJ1-1; 8 bases align to TRBD1. V lost 3 bases and J lost 0; bases outside the gene matches: 18. The CDR3 has 20 residues. Germline CDR1 and CDR2: KGHSH and LQKENI. As DNA, the CDR3 is TGTGCCAGCTCACCCAGGGGCCTGAGACAGGGGACTTTCATGAACACTGAAGCTTTCTTT. Encoded protein: CASSPRGLRQGTFMNTEAFF.

The gene calls are TRBV7-9 and TRBJ2-3, with TRBD2 as a possible D gene (7 bases). The CDR3 covers 13 residues. Looked up from germline, CDR1 is SEHNR and CDR2 is FQNEAQ (reference sequence). V lost 3 bases, J lost 13 bases, and 17 bases lay in between. The CDR3 region has the DNA TGTGCCAGCAGCTTCCGTCCAGGGGAGGGAGAGTATTTT. The encoded protein is CASSFRPGEGEYF.

This chain connects TRBV5-8 to TRBJ1-3, with TRBD1 matching 10 bases. Germline CDR1 reads SGHTS; CDR2 reads YDEGEE. The CDR3 spans 16 residues. Germline trimming cut 4 bases from V and 5 bases from J; bases unmatched to any gene: 9. Here the CDR3 reads CASSHRKTGGRNTIYF. The CDR3, as DNA: TGTGCCAGCAGCCACCGAAAGACAGGGGGCCGAAACACCATATATTTT. The variable domain in full, with the rest retrieved from reference TRBV5-8 and TRBJ1-3, is EAGVTQSPTHLIKTRGQQATLRCSPISGHTSVYWYQQALGLGLQFLLWYDEGEERNRGNFPPRFSGRQFPNYSSELNVNALELEDSALYLCASSHRKTGGRNTIYFGEGSWLTVV.

The chain carries TRBV5-1 and TRBJ1-3; maybe TRBD1 (6 bases). The CDR3 runs to 16 residues. CDR1 is SGHRS and CDR2 is YFSETQ in the germline V gene. Trimming shortened V by 0 bases and J by 4 bases, and 14 bases separated the two germline ends. The CDR3, as DNA: TGCGCCAGCAGCTTGGTATCGGGGGACACCGGAAACACCATATATTTT. Its translation: CASSLVSGDTGNTIYF.

V and J are TRBV12-3 or TRBV12-4 and TRBJ1-2; D remains unclear. Between the trimmed V and J ends, which lost 5 bases and 14 bases, there was a span of 21 bases. The CDR3 consists of 13 residues. The CDR3 loop reads CASSLKVAAARTF. In nucleotides, the CDR3 is TGTGCCAGCAGTCTTAAAGTGGCGGCTGCCCGAACCTTC.

The rearrangement uses TRBV19 and TRBJ1-5; TRBD1 is a possible D gene (6 bases). V gave up 1 base and J gave up 5 bases, with 21 bases separating them. This CDR3 spans 18 amino acids. CDR1 LNHDA and CDR2 SQIVND come from the germline V gene (reference sequence). The CDR3 is CASSIGHREKWGYQPQHF. The CDR3 nucleotides read TGTGCCAGTAGTATAGGACACAGGGAAAAGTGGGGTTATCAGCCCCAGCATTTT.

As DNA, the CDR3 is TGTGCCAGCAGTCAAATCACAGGGTCCGAGCAGTACTTC. Its translation is CASSQITGSEQYF. The chain employs TRBV27 and TRBJ2-5; D is perhaps TRBD1 (6 bases). The DNA end is more similar to TRBJ2-7, so the J call may be wrong. Germline values: CDR1 MNHEY, CDR2 SMNVEV (reference sequence). The CDR3 loop spans 13 amino acids.

This rearrangement joins TRBV3-1 (or the pseudogene TRBV3-2) to TRBJ1-2, with D unresolved. Germline CDR1 reads LGHDT; CDR2 reads YNNKEL (reference sequence). The length of the CDR3 is 15 residues. Trimming cost V 1 base and J 2 bases, with 11 bases left between them. The CDR3 coding sequence is TGTGCCAGCAGCCAAGGCCCGGTAGGGAACTATGGCTACACCTTC. Translation: CASSQGPVGNYGYTF.

V gene TRBV5-1 combines with J gene TRBJ2-5, with TRBD1 matching over 9 bases. The CDR3 sequence is 17 residues long. With V trimmed by 0 bases and J by 2 bases, 8 bases remained unmatched. Looked up from germline, CDR1 is SGHRS and CDR2 is YFSETQ. The CDR3 sequence is CASSLGGQGAFQETQYF. As DNA, the CDR3 is TGCGCCAGCAGCTTGGGGGGACAGGGCGCCTTTCAAGAGACCCAGTACTTC. Drawing the rest from reference TRBV5-1 and TRBJ2-5, the complete variable domain is KAGVTQTPRYLIKTRGQQVTLSCSPISGHRSVSWYQQTPGQGLQFLFEYFSETQRNKGNFPGRFSGRQFSNSRSEMNVSTLELGDSALYLCASSLGGQGAFQETQYFGPGTRLLVL.

The V gene is TRBV7-9, the J gene TRBJ1-1, with a weak D call TRBD1 (5 bases). The length of the CDR3 is 17 residues. The germline CDR1 and CDR2 sequences are SEHNR and FQNEAQ (reference sequence). Trimming took off 7 bases at V and 1 base at J, with 22 bases between the two ends. The chain's CDR3 is CASNMRGGAAENTEAFF. The CDR3 DNA reads as TGTGCCAGCAACATGAGGGGTGGGGCAGCTGAGAACACTGAAGCTTTCTTT.

V gene TRBV6-6 combines with J gene TRBJ1-3; D is possibly TRBD1 (5 bases). Trimming shortened V by 5 bases and J by 4 bases, and 12 bases separated the two germline ends. The CDR3 has 14 amino acids. Germline lookup yields CDR1 MNHNY and CDR2 SVGAGI (reference sequence). The DNA for the CDR3 is TGTGCCAGCAGTCAGGGACTAGCCGGAAACACCATATATTTT. Residues: CASSQGLAGNTIYF.

The V and J genes are TRBV28 and TRBJ1-2; D is perhaps TRBD1 (5 bases). Trimming removed 7 bases from V and 4 bases from J, with 16 bases in between. Looked up from germline, CDR1 is MDHEN and CDR2 is SYDVKM. The CDR3 has 14 residues. The CDR3 DNA reads as TGTGCCAGCACTCTACAGCGCCAGGGCTATGGCTACACCTTC. This codes for CASTLQRQGYGYTF.

CDR3 nucleotides: TGCGCCAGCCGCCCTTTCGCGGTCGGACAGGGCCTCTATGGCTACACCTTC. As protein: CASRPFAVGQGLYGYTF. The chain couples TRBV5-1 to TRBJ1-2, with TRBD1 identical over 8 bases. Losses at the gene ends were 7 bases for V and 4 bases for J; bases not matched to a gene: 18. Per germline, CDR1 SGHRS and CDR2 YFSETQ. This CDR3 has 17 residues.

The chain is built from TRBV29-1 and TRBJ1-6; D is possibly TRBD1 (5 bases). CDR3 length: 13 amino acids. Trimming took off 6 bases at V and 6 bases at J, with 12 bases between the two ends. The V gene's germline CDR1 is SQVTM and CDR2 ANQGSEA. This CDR3 is CSVAGGTNSPLHF. The DNA for the CDR3 is TGCAGCGTGGCGGGTGGGACTAATTCACCCCTCCACTTT.

This chain uses TRBV5-1 with TRBJ1-2; 8 nucleotides line up with TRBD1. Germline V gene data show CDR1 as SGHRS and CDR2 as YFSETQ. V shed 2 bases, J shed 2 bases, and the junction held 5 bases outside the gene matches. The CDR3 runs 15 residues. CDR3 sequence: CASSFRQGRNYGYTF. The DNA of the CDR3 is TGCGCCAGCAGCTTTCGACAGGGGAGGAACTATGGCTACACCTTC.